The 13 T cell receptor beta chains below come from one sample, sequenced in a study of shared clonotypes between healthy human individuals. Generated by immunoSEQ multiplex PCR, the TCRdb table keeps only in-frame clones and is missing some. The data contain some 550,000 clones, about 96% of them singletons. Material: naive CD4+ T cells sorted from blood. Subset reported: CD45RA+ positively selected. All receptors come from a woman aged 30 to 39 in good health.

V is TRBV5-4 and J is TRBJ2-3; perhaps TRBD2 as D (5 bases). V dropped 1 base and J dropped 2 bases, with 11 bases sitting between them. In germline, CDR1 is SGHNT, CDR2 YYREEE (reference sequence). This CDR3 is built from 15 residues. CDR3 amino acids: CASSLTGLYTDTQYF. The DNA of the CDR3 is TGTGCCAGCAGCTTGACCGGACTGTACACAGATACGCAGTATTTT. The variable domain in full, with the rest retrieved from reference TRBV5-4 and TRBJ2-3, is ETGVTQSPTHLIKTRGQQVTLRCSSQSGHNTVSWYQQALGQGPQFIFQYYREEENGRGNFPPRFSGLQFPNYSSELNVNALELDDSALYLCASSLTGLYTDTQYFGPGTRLTVL.

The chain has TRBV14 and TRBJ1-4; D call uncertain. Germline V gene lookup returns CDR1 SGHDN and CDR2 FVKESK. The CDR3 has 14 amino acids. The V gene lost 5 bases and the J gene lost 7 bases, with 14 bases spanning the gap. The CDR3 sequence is CASSSSVWGEKLFF. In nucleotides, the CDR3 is TGTGCCAGCAGCTCGTCAGTATGGGGTGAAAAACTGTTTTTT.

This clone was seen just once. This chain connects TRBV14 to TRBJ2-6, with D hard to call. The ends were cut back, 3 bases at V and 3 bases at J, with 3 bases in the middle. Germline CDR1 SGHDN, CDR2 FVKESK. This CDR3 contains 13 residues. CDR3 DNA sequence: TGTGCCAGCAGCCAGGGTGGGGCCAACGTCCTGACTTTC. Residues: CASSQGGANVLTF. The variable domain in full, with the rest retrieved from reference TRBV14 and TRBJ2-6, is EAGVTQFPSHSVIEKGQTVTLRCDPISGHDNLYWYRRVMGKEIKFLLHFVKESKQDESGMPNNRFLAERTGGTYSTLKVQPAELEDSGVYFCASSQGGANVLTFGAGSRLTVL.

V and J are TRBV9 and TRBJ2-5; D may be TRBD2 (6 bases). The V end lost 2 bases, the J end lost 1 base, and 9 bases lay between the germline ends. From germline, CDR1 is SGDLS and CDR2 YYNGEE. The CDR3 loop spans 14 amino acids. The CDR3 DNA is TGTGCCAGCAGCGTGGGGGGTTTCCAAGAGACCCAGTACTTC. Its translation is CASSVGGFQETQYF.

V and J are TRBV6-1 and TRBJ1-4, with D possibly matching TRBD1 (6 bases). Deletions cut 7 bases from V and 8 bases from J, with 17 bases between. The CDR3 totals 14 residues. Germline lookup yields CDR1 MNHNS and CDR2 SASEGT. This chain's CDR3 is CASNPALRGEKLFF. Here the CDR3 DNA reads TGTGCCAGCAACCCCGCACTAAGGGGGGAAAAACTGTTTTTT.

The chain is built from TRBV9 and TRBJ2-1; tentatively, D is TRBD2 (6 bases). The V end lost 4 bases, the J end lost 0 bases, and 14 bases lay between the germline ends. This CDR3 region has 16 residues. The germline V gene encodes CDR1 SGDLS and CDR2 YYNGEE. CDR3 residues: CASSRGDGRSYNEQFF. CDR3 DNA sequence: TGTGCCAGCAGCCGCGGGGATGGACGCTCCTACAATGAGCAGTTCTTC.

The CDR3 spells CASSVDRDNTEAFF. The CDR3 bases are TGTGCCAGCAGTGTCGACAGGGATAACACTGAAGCTTTCTTT. The chain recombines TRBV25-1 with TRBJ1-1, with 7 bases aligning to TRBD1. In germline, CDR1 is MGHDK, CDR2 SYGVNS. V was clipped by 4 bases and J by 2 bases; unmatched bases: 4. This CDR3 is 14 amino acids long.

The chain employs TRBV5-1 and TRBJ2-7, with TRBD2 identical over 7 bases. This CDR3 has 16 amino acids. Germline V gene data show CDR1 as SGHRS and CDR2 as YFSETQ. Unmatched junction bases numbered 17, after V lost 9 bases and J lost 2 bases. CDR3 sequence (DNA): TGCGCCACCTCGCGAGTTGGGGGGGAGGAACCCTACGAGCAGTACTTC. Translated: CATSRVGGEEPYEQYF.

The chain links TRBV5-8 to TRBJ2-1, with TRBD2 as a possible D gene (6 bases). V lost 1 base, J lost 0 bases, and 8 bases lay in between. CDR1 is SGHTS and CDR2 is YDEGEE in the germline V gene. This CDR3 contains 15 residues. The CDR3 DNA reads TGTGCCAGCAGCTTGAGGCGGGGCTCCTACAATGAGCAGTTCTTC. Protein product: CASSLRRGSYNEQFF.

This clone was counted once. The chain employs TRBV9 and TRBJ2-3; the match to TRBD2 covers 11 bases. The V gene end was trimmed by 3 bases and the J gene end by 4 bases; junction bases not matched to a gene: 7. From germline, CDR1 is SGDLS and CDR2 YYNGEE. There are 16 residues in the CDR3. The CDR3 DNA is TGTGCCAGCAGCGCCTTTAGCGGGGGGGGAGCAGATACGCAGTATTTT. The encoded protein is CASSAFSGGGADTQYF.

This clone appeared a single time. CDR3 bases: TGTGCCAGCTCACGTAAGGGGGATACGCAGTATTTT. It is translated as CASSRKGDTQYF. The chain employs TRBV18 and TRBJ2-3; possible D gene TRBD1, 5 bases. The CDR3 is made up of 12 amino acids. Germline V CDR1 and CDR2: KGHSH, LQKENI. The V end lost 4 bases, the J end lost 6 bases, and 8 bases lay between the germline ends. Full variable domain (remainder filled in from reference TRBV18 and TRBJ2-3): NAGVMQNPRHLVRRRGQEARLRCSPMKGHSHVYWYRQLPEEGLKFMVYLQKENIIDESGMPKERFSAEFPKEGPSILRIQQVVRGDSAAYFCASSRKGDTQYFGPGTRLTVL.

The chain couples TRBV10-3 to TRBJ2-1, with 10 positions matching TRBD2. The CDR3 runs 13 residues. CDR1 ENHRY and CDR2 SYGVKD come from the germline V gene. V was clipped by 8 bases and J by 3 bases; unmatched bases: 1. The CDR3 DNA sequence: TGTGCCATCCGACTAGCGGGCTACAATGAGCAGTTCTTC. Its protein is CAIRLAGYNEQFF.

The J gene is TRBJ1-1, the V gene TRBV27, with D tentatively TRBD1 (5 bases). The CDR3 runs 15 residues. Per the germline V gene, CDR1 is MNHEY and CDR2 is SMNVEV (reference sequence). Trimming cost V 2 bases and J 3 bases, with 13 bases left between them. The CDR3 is CASSLRGLEYTEAFF. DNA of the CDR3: TGTGCCAGCAGTTTAAGGGGATTGGAGTACACTGAAGCTTTCTTT.